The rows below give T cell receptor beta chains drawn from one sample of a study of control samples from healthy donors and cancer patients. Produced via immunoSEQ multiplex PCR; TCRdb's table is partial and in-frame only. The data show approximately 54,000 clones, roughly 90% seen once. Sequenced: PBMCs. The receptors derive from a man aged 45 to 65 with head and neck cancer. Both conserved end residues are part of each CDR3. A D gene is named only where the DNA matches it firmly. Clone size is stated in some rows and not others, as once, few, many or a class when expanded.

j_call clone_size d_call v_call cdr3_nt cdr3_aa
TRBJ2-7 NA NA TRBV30 TGTGCCTGGAGTAAGGCTTACTACGAGCAGTACTTC CAWSKAYYEQYF
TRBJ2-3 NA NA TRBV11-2 TGTGCCAGCAGCCGAGGGGGGTTGAAGGATACGCAGTATTTT CASSRGGLKDTQYF
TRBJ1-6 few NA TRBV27 TGTGCCAGCAGTTCGCTCGGGACGGTTAATTCACCCCTCCACTTT CASSSLGTVNSPLHF
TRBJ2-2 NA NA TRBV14 TGTGCCAGCAGCCCCCTCGACAGTTTGATGAACCCGAACACCGGGGAGCTGTTTTTT CASSPLDSLMNPNTGELFF
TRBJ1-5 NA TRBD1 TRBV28 TGTGCCAGCAGCCAGAGAAAGGGGGCCAATCAGCCCCAGCATTTT CASSQRKGANQPQHF
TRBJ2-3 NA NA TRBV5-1 TGCGCCAGCAAGCAGAGTAGCGGAACAGATACGCAGTATTTT CASKQSSGTDTQYF
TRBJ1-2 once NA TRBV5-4 TGTGCCAGCAGCTTGGCCGGGACACCCATAGGCTACACCTTC CASSLAGTPIGYTF
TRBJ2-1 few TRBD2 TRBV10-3 TGTGCCAGCCACGAGCGGGAGGGCACCCGGGGGCAGTTCTTC CASHEREGTRGQFF
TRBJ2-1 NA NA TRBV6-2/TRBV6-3 TGTGCCAGCAGTTACTCGCAGGGATATGAGCAGTTCTTC CASSYSQGYEQFF
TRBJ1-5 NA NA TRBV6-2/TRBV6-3 TGTGCCAGCAGTCGAACCGGGGGGGGGTTAATTCAGCCCCAGCATTTT CASSRTGGGLIQPQHF
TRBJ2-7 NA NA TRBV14 TGTGCCAGCAGCCGGGATCTGGGCAGGACCTCCTACGAGCAGTACTTC CASSRDLGRTSYEQYF
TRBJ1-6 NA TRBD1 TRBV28 TGTGCCAGCAGTTTACCGGACAGGATACAATTCAGACCCCTCCACTTT CASSLPDRIQFRPLHF
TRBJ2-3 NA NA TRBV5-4 TGTGCCAGCAGCCCCCCAGCCGGGGGCGGCACAGATACGCAGTATTTT CASSPPAGGGTDTQYF